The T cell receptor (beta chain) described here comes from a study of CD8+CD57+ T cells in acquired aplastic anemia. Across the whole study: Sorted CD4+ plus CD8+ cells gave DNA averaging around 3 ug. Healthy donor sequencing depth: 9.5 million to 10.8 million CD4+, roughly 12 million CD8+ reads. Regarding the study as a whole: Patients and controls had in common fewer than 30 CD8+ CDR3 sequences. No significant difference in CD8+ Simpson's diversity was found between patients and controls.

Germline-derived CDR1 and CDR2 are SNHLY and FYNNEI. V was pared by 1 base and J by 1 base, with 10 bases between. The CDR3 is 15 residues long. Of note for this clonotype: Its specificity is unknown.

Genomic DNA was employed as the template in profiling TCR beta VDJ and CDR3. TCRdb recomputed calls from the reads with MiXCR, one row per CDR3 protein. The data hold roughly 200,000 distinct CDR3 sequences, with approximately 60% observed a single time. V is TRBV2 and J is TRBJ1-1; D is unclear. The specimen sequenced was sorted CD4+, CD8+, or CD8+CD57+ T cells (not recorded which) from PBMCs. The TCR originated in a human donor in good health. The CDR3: CASSEERPTNTEAFF. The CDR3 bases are TGTGCCAGCAGTGAAGAACGGCCTACGAACACTGAAGCTTTCTTT. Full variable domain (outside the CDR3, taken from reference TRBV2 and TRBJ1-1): EPEVTQTPSHQVTQMGQEVILRCVPISNHLYFYWYRQILGQKVEFLVSFYNNEISEKSEIFDDQFSVERPDGSNFTLKIRSTKLEDSAMYFCASSEERPTNTEAFFGQGTRLTVV.